This TCR beta chain was recovered during a study of T cells in Graves' hyperthyroidism and ophthalmopathy. Study overall: Specimen type is peripheral blood, collected at initial diagnosis prior to any treatment.

Among ophthalmopathy patients, the Clinical Activity Score reached at least 3, the NOSPECS grade reached at least 4, and duration remained under 3 months. General study findings and limits: Classification by a 13 V-J model distinguished ophthalmopathy from stable hyperthyroidism.

This clonotype has only a few counts. The target antigen is unknown. The CDR3 regions of TCR beta were amplified from RNA transcripts. TCR CDR3 underwent first-round RT-PCR with the HTBI primer set. TCRdb itself ran the multiplex PCR reads through MiXCR, one entry per CDR3 protein. The repertoire has some 580,000 distinct CDR3 sequences, roughly a sixth of them found once; the top ten carry 2.5% to 4%. V lost 0 bases and J lost 4, with 13 bases in between. Germline values: CDR1 MGHRA, CDR2 YSYEKL. This CDR3 has 16 amino acids. The chain carries TRBV4-1 and TRBJ1-3; D is undetermined. Sequencing used blood. This receptor was identified in a woman aged 35 to 49 with Graves' ophthalmopathy. CDR3 nucleotides: TGCGCCAGCAGCCAAGATTTTCTCCCTTCAGGAAACACCATATATTTT. It codes for CASSQDFLPSGNTIYF.